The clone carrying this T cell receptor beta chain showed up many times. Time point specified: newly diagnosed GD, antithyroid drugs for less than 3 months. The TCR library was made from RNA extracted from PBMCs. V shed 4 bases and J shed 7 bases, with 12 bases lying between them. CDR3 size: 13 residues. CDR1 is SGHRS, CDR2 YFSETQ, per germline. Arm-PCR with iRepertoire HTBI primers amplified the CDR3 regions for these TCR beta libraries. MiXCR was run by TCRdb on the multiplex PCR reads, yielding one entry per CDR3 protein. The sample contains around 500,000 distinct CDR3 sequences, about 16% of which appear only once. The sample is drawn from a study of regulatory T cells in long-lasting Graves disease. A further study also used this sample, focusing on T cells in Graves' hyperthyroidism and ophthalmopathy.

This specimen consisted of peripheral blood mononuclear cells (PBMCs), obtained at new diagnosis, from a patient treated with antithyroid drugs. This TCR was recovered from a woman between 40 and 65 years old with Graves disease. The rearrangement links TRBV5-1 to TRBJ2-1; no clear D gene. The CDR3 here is CASSADSWNEQFF. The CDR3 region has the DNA TGCGCCAGCAGCGCGGATTCGTGGAATGAGCAGTTCTTC.